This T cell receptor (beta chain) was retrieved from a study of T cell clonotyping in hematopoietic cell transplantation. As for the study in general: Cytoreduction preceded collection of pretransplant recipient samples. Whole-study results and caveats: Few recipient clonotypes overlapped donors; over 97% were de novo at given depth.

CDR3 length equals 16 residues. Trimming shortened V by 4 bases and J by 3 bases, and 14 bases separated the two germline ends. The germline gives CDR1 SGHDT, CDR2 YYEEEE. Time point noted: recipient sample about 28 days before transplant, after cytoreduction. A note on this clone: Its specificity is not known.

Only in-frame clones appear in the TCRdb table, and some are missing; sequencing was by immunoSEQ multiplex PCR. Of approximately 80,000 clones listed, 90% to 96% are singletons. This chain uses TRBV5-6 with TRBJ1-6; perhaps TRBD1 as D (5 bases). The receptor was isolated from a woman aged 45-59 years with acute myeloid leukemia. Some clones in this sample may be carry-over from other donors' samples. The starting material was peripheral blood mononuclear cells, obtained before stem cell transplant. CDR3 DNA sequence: TGTGCCAGCAGCACTACTACAGGAGTCTATAATTCACCCCTCCACTTT. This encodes CASSTTTGVYNSPLHF.